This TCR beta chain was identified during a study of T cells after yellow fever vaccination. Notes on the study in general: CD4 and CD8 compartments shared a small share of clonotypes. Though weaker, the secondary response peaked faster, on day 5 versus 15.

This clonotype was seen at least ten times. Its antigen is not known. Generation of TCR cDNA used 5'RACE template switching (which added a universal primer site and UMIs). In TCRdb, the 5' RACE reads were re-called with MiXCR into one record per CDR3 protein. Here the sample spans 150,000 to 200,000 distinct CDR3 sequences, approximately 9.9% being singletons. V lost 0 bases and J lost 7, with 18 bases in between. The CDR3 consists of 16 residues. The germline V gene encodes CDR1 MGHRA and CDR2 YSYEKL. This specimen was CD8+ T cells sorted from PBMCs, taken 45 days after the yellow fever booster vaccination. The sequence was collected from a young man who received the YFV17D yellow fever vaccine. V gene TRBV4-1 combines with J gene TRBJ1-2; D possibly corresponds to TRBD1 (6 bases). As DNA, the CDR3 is TGCGCCAGCAGCCAAGACCATAGGGGGAGTTCCGGTGGCTACACCTTC. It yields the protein CASSQDHRGSSGGYTF.